The clone carrying this TCR beta chain turned up a few times. Its specificity is not known. Treatment denoted: roughly 11-day PBMC culture with coronavirus spike peptide pools or control peptides (ViraFEST assay). Sequenced with the Oncomine TCR Beta short-read assay was DNA taken from cultured CD4+ T cells. TCRdb reprocessed the PCR reads with MiXCR, giving one entry per CDR3 protein. The sample lists fewer than 20,000 distinct CDR3 sequences, about three fifths occurring once. This record comes from a study of vaccination and CD4 T cells after COVID-19. V gave up 1 base and J gave up 2 bases, with 15 bases separating them. CDR3 length equals 16 residues. Looked up from germline, CDR1 is DFQATT and CDR2 is SNEGSKA (reference sequence).

The V call is TRBV20-1, the J call TRBJ2-1; unclear D gene. This sequence originates from a human donor who had recovered from COVID-19. The source was CD4+ T cells from blood, cultured in vitro, collected before SARS-CoV-2 vaccination. The CDR3 loop reads CSARAQSGGAYNEQFF. For the CDR3, the DNA is TGCAGTGCTAGAGCCCAGTCGGGTGGAGCCTACAATGAGCAGTTCTTC.